The entry below gives a single T cell receptor beta chain sequence along with its context. Its target is not known. The data were taken from a study of CXCR3-negative and CXCR3-positive naive CD8 T cells. Study results and limitations: Memory cells differed in TRBV-TRBJ usage, but naive CXCR3-negative and CXCR3-positive cells had similar usage. The TRB CDR3s that CXCR3-positive naive cells carried were more hydrophobic than those of CXCR3-negative naive cells.

The TRB cDNA libraries were prepared by 5' RACE with UMI labels. TCRdb re-called the 5' RACE reads and gives one entry per CDR3 protein, without DNA. Listed are 35,000 to 55,000 distinct CDR3 sequences; 2% to 2.5% falls within the top ten. Germline-derived CDR1 and CDR2 are MDHEN and SYDVKM. The CDR3 totals 14 residues. The chain couples TRBV28 to TRBJ2-7; TCRdb outputs TRBD2, but without DNA this stays unchecked. Sequenced sample: naive CXCR3- CD8+ T cells from blood. The subset is: CD45RO-CCR7+CD27+CD95- naive CD8+ T cells lacking CXCR3 (TNR3-). The clonotype comes from a human donor in good health. Some clones in this sample may be carry-over from other donors' samples. The CDR3 sequence is CASSWPRSSYEQYF.